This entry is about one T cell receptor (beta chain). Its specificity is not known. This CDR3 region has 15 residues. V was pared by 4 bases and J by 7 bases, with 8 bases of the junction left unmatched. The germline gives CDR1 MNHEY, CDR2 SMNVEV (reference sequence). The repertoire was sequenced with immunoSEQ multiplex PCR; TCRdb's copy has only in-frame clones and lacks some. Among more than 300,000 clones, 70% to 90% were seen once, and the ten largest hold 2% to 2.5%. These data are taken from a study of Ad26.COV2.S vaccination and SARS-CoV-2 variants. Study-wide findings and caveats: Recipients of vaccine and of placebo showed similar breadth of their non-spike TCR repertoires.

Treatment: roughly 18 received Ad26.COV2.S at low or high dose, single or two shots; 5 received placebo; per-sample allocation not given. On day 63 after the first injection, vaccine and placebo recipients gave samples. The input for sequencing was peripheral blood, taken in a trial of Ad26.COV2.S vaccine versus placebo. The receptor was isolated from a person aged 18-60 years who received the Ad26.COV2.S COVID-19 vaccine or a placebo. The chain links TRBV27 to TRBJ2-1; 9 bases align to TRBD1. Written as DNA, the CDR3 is TGTGCCAGCAGTTCGCTACCCGGGACAGGGAATGAGCAGTTCTTC. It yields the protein CASSSLPGTGNEQFF.